This T cell receptor (beta chain) was identified in a study of cytomegalovirus exposure and HLA in healthy donors. Germline CDR1 reads SEHNR; CDR2 reads FQNEAQ (reference sequence). J was trimmed by 0 bases and V by 10 bases; bases with no gene match: 9. The CDR3 runs to 16 residues. This clone appeared a few times. PCR used 60 Vbeta primers and 13 Jbeta primers. Profiling relied on immunoSEQ multiplex PCR, and the TCRdb table lists in-frame clones only, not all of them. This sample has around 180,000 clones, with 70% to 80% found just once. This TCR was sampled from a woman younger than 45 in good health and CMV-seropositive. V and J are TRBV7-9 and TRBJ2-6; TRBD1 matches at 7 bases. Specimen: PBMCs. CDR3 nucleotide sequence: TGTGCCAACAACCGGGACAGCCCCTCTGGGGCCAACGTCCTGACTTTC. This sequence encodes CANNRDSPSGANVLTF.